The next 13 T cell receptor beta chains were all read from a single sample in a study of blood T cell repertoires in COVID-19. Repertoires were generated with immunoSEQ multiplex PCR, while TCRdb's copy carries only in-frame clones and drops some. The table shows about 140,000 clones, with just under 90% occurring only once. Sequencing used peripheral blood. The receptor set was obtained from a woman in her thirties or forties with acute or convalescent COVID-19.

The chain joins TRBV18 to TRBJ1-2; D is perhaps TRBD1 (5 bases). V gave up 0 bases and J gave up 8 bases, with 7 bases separating them. The CDR3 totals 12 residues. CDR1 and CDR2 from the germline V gene are KGHSH and LQKENI. CDR3 in DNA: TGTGCCAGCTCACCACCGGGGGGAGGCTACACCTTC. This codes for CASSPPGGGYTF.

The chain recombines TRBV18 with TRBJ2-5; TRBD1 matches at 7 bases. The CDR3 extends over 16 amino acids. Germline V CDR1 and CDR2: KGHSH, LQKENI. After removal of 2 bases from V and 7 bases from J, the junction contained 13 bases not matched to a gene. CDR3 nucleotides: TGTGCCAGCTCACCAGCAAATCGGGACAGCTTTGCGACCCAGTACTTC. It codes for CASSPANRDSFATQYF.

The chain links TRBV3-1 (or the pseudogene TRBV3-2) to TRBJ2-1; 9 bases align to TRBD1. This CDR3 is built from 17 residues. The germline V gene has CDR1 LGHDT and CDR2 YNNKEL (reference sequence). Germline trimming cut 1 base from V and 8 bases from J; bases unmatched to any gene: 12. CDR3 protein: CASSQVSSGTGTYEQFF. Here the CDR3 DNA reads TGTGCCAGCAGCCAAGTTTCGAGCGGGACAGGGACCTATGAGCAGTTCTTC.

The V call is TRBV18, the J call TRBJ2-7; 8 bases are a match to TRBD1. V was clipped by 3 bases and J by 3 bases; unmatched bases: 7. Germline-derived CDR1 and CDR2 are KGHSH and LQKENI. The CDR3 is made up of 15 amino acids. DNA of the CDR3: TGTGCCAGCTCACCTACGGGACAGGCAGACTACGAGCAGTACTTC. Translating gives CASSPTGQADYEQYF.

V and J are TRBV12-3 or TRBV12-4 and TRBJ1-5; D unclear. The CDR3 totals 12 residues. V was trimmed by 4 bases and J by 5 bases, leaving 6 bases between them. The CDR3 DNA reads TGTGCCAGCAGTTCACTCTATCAGCCCCAGCATTTT. Its translation: CASSSLYQPQHF.

This chain connects TRBV4-3 to TRBJ1-5; the D gene is possibly TRBD1 (6 bases). Germline CDR1 is LGHNA and CDR2 is YSLEER. Trimming took 0 bases from V and 11 from J, leaving 14 bases between them. The CDR3 sequence is 14 residues long. The CDR3 sequence: CASSQDRGAAAQHF. In DNA form, the CDR3 reads TGCGCCAGCAGCCAAGACCGGGGGGCAGCGGCCCAGCATTTT.

The chain combines TRBV3-1 (or the pseudogene TRBV3-2) with TRBJ2-7, with D uncertain. The CDR3 consists of 16 residues. CDR1 is LGHDT, CDR2 YNNKEL, per germline (reference sequence). Trimming took 0 bases from V and 2 from J, leaving 14 bases between them. The DNA for the CDR3 is TGTGCCAGCAGCCAAGATCGGCGGATGCTACCCTACGAGCAGTACTTC. This codes for CASSQDRRMLPYEQYF.

V gene TRBV19 combines with J gene TRBJ1-1, with no clear D. Germline V gives CDR1 LNHDA, CDR2 SQIVND (reference sequence). The CDR3 runs 13 residues. With 4 bases removed from V and 2 bases from J, the gap between germline ends came to 8 bases. CDR3 DNA sequence: TGTGCCAGTAGTACACTCACCAACACTGAAGCTTTCTTT. Amino acids: CASSTLTNTEAFF.

This clone was recorded only once. The genes are TRBV28 and TRBJ2-7, with a tentative D call TRBD2 (6 bases). The CDR3 covers 14 residues. The V end lost 7 bases, the J end lost 1 base, and 14 bases lay between the germline ends. The germline gives CDR1 MDHEN, CDR2 SYDVKM. The CDR3 nucleotides are TGTGCCAGCATTGAGATAGGAGGGTCCTACGAGCAGTACTTC. Protein sequence: CASIEIGGSYEQYF.

V gene TRBV10-3 combines with J gene TRBJ1-4; 12 bases map to TRBD1. The ends lost 6 bases at V and 5 bases at J; junction bases unmatched: 7. The CDR3 covers 16 residues. Germline values: CDR1 ENHRY, CDR2 SYGVKD. The chain's CDR3 is CAIRDGTGGQNEKLFF. For the CDR3, the DNA is TGTGCCATCAGAGACGGGACAGGGGGCCAAAATGAAAAACTGTTTTTT.

The chain carries TRBV15 and TRBJ2-5; perhaps TRBD1 as D (6 bases). V lost 0 bases, J lost 4 bases, and 12 bases lay in between. This CDR3 is 15 amino acids long. The germline gives CDR1 LNHNV, CDR2 YYDKDF (reference sequence). DNA of the CDR3: TGTGCCACCAGCAGAGACGGAAGAGGGGGAGAGACCCAGTACTTC. Amino acids: CATSRDGRGGETQYF.

This chain links TRBV4-2 with TRBJ1-2; maybe TRBD1 (6 bases). Germline CDR1 is LGHNA and CDR2 is YNFKEQ. The V end was cut by 1 base, the J end by 6 bases, with 12 bases between. The CDR3 is 14 amino acids. The DNA for the CDR3 is TGTGCCAGCAGCCAAGGGGGGGGCGAAGATGGCTACACCTTC. Translating gives CASSQGGGEDGYTF.

The sample holds many counts of this clone. The V gene is TRBV28, the J gene TRBJ1-5, with D perhaps TRBD1 (6 bases). Germline CDR1 MDHEN, CDR2 SYDVKM. The V and J ends lost 2 bases and 1 base respectively, with 15 bases between them. The CDR3 loop spans 17 amino acids. The CDR3 protein is CASSLPNRVRSNQPQHF. CDR3 bases: TGTGCCAGCAGTTTACCCAACAGGGTTCGAAGCAATCAGCCCCAGCATTTT.